Below, one TCR beta chain is given with its context. Antigen: not known. This record belongs to a study of CD8+ T cells in alopecia areata. Study-level background: Severity among treated patients was scored by the percentage of scalp area affected.

Overall study results and limits: Alopecia totalis/universalis scalp especially showed more expanded CD8+ clones than normal scalp. The link between baseline CD8+ expansion and response remains uncertain with one nonresponder.

Extraction and reverse transcription of RNA yielded cDNA as the sequencing template. Clones were sequenced by immunoSEQ multiplex PCR, and TCRdb holds only the in-frame ones, with some missing. Here the sample spans around 70,000 clones, approximately 28% being singletons. Specified treatment: oral pan-JAK inhibitor, 5-10 mg twice daily. Alopecia areata patients gave lesional scalp punch biopsies and peripheral blood samples. Here the sequenced sample was CD8+ T cells sorted from blood, taken at week 4, from a patient treated with tofacitinib. This clonotype originated in a human donor with alopecia areata.

As DNA, the CDR3 is TGTGCCTGGACTGGCAGGGGTGCATACAATGAGCAGTTCTTC. This encodes CAWTGRGAYNEQFF. The chain recombines TRBV30 with TRBJ2-1; D is possibly TRBD1 (6 bases). V lost 4 bases and J lost 4, with 14 bases in between. The germline gives CDR1 GTSNPN, CDR2 SVGIG (reference sequence). The CDR3 is 14 residues long. The whole variable domain, remainder taken from reference TRBV30 and TRBJ2-1, is SQTIHQWPATLVQPVGSPLSLECTVEGTSNPNLYWYRQAAGRGLQLLFYSVGIGQISSEVPQNLSASRPQDRQFILSSKKLLLSDSGFYLCAWTGRGAYNEQFFGPGTRLTVL.